This T cell receptor (beta chain) was documented in a study of shared clonotypes between healthy human individuals. J was trimmed by 0 bases and V by 4 bases; bases with no gene match: 6. Germline V gene data show CDR1 as LGHNA and CDR2 as YSLEER. This CDR3 is built from 17 residues. Using immunoSEQ multiplex PCR, the repertoire was profiled, and TCRdb retains in-frame clones only, with some absent. The sample comprises over 2 million clones, around 96% of which are singletons, and around 1.1% rests with the top ten. It was CD45RO-negative cells, positively selected for CCR7, that made up naive CD8 cells, with terminally differentiated effector memory CD45RA+ cells excluded.

Sequencing was carried out using naive CD8+ T cells sorted from blood. The V and J genes are TRBV4-3 and TRBJ1-6; 7 bases are shared with TRBD1. This TCR was sampled from a man aged 18 to 29 in good health. The CDR3 reads CASSPASGGSYNSPLHF. Written as DNA, the CDR3 is TGCGCCAGCAGCCCCGCTTCAGGGGGCTCCTATAATTCACCCCTCCACTTT.